These T cell receptor beta chains were read from a single sample in a study of cytomegalovirus exposure and HLA in healthy donors. Measured with immunoSEQ multiplex PCR; TCRdb has only the in-frame clones, and not every one. The top ten hold 1.3% of the sample, which has approximately 60,000 clones, around 92% seen once. Input material: PBMCs. These receptors were taken from a woman between 18 and 29 years old in good health and CMV-seronegative. CDR3s include the opening cysteine and the closing phenylalanine or tryptophan. The D gene is left open where the match is weak. Only part of the rows carry a size: once, few, many, or a class if the clone is expanded.

V	J	D	size	CDR3	DNA
TRBV7-7	TRBJ2-5	TRBD1	once	CASSQGQQETQYF	TGTGCTAGCAGCCAGGGACAGCAAGAGACCCAGTACTTC
TRBV2	TRBJ1-1	-	-	CASSEGRPDEAFF	TGTGCCAGCAGTGAAGGGCGGCCAGATGAAGCTTTCTTT
TRBV7-3	TRBJ2-1	-	-	CASSFNGGARNEQFF	TGTGCCAGCAGCTTTAATGGGGGGGCCAGAAATGAGCAGTTCTTC
TRBV9	TRBJ2-1	-	-	CASSVAQGGGGLNEQFF	TGTGCCAGCAGCGTAGCCCAAGGGGGGGGAGGGCTGAATGAGCAGTTCTTC
TRBV28	TRBJ1-5	-	once	CASSLGGGNQPQHF	TGTGCCAGCAGTCTCGGGGGGGGCAATCAGCCCCAGCATTTT
TRBV5-1	TRBJ1-1	TRBD1	-	CASSLGTGVYTEAFF	TGCGCCAGCAGCTTGGGGACAGGGGTGTACACTGAAGCTTTCTTT
TRBV28	TRBJ2-7	TRBD2	once	CASTGGERSVYEQYF	TGTGCCAGCACGGGGGGAGAAAGATCCGTCTACGAGCAGTACTTC
TRBV5-1	TRBJ2-5	TRBD1	-	CASSLAGRGRETQYF	TGCGCCAGCAGCTTGGCAGGCAGGGGGCGGGAGACCCAGTACTTC
TRBV18	TRBJ1-2	-	once	CASSSTGTTTNYGYTF	TGTGCCAGCTCATCAACCGGGACAACGACTAACTATGGCTACACCTTC
TRBV4-2	TRBJ2-5	TRBD2	-	CASSATSGRGETQYF	TGTGCCAGCAGCGCAACTAGCGGGAGAGGGGAGACCCAGTACTTC
TRBV7-7	TRBJ2-2	-	-	CASSLEGDGRELFF	TGTGCTAGCAGCTTAGAGGGGGACGGTCGGGAGCTGTTTTTT
TRBV27	TRBJ2-7	-	few	CASSDRLVSSYEQYF	TGTGCCAGCAGTGACCGACTAGTTTCCTCCTACGAGCAGTACTTC
TRBV6-1	TRBJ1-6	-	-	CASSEWPPGSPLHF	TGTGCCAGCAGTGAATGGCCTCCGGGTTCACCCCTCCACTTT
TRBV5-1	TRBJ2-3	TRBD2	-	CASSLGSGGTTDTQYF	TGCGCCAGCAGCTTGGGCTCGGGAGGGACCACAGATACGCAGTATTTT
TRBV28	TRBJ2-7	-	-	CASSSGGGRSYEQYF	TGTGCCAGCAGCTCGGGGGGCGGGCGTTCCTACGAGCAGTACTTC
TRBV4-1	TRBJ1-5	-	once	CASSQTGSTNQPQHF	TGCGCCAGCAGCCAGACAGGATCCACAAATCAGCCCCAGCATTTT
TRBV5-4	TRBJ1-2	TRBD1	-	CASSPNTGGPYGYTF	TGTGCCAGCAGCCCTAATACAGGGGGGCCCTATGGCTACACCTTC
TRBV19	TRBJ2-2	TRBD1	-	CASSPPTGGGTGELFF	TGTGCCAGTAGTCCCCCGACAGGGGGAGGGACCGGGGAGCTGTTTTTT
TRBV27	TRBJ1-4	-	-	CASSFRQGSEKLFF	TGTGCCAGCAGTTTCAGGCAGGGGAGTGAAAAACTGTTTTTT
TRBV6-6	TRBJ1-2	TRBD1	-	CASRVTGIGANYGYTF	TGTGCCAGCAGGGTGACAGGGATCGGAGCTAACTATGGCTACACCTTC
TRBV19	TRBJ1-1	-	few	CASSIRGRVEAFF	TGTGCCAGTAGTATACGAGGGCGAGTTGAAGCTTTCTTT
TRBV21-1	TRBJ2-7	-	once	CASRKVDREQFYEQYF	TGTGCCAGCAGAAAAGTGGACAGGGAACAGTTTTACGAGCAGTACTTC
TRBV6-6	TRBJ2-5	TRBD2	-	CASSTSGTKGTQYF	TGTGCCAGCAGTACTAGCGGGACCAAGGGGACCCAGTACTTC
TRBV14	TRBJ2-1	TRBD2	-	CASSQGRLAAYNEQFF	TGTGCCAGCAGCCAAGGAAGGCTAGCGGCCTACAATGAGCAGTTCTTC
TRBV6-5	TRBJ2-7	TRBD1	-	CASSTDRGFYEQYF	TGTGCCAGCAGCACGGACAGGGGCTTCTACGAGCAGTACTTC
TRBV4-2	TRBJ2-7	TRBD1	-	CASSQEGTGSYEQYF	TGTGCCAGCAGCCAAGAGGGGACAGGCAGTTACGAGCAGTACTTC
TRBV6-1	TRBJ2-5	-	many	CASSREVQETQYF	TGTGCCAGCAGTAGGGAGGTTCAAGAGACCCAGTACTTC
TRBV5-1	TRBJ1-3	-	-	CASSSITFRTGSGNTIYF	TGCGCCAGCAGCTCAATCACCTTCCGTACGGGGTCTGGAAACACCATATATTTT
TRBV28	TRBJ1-2	TRBD1	-	CASSLGQGVRYGYTF	TGTGCCAGCAGTTTAGGTCAGGGGGTACGCTATGGCTACACCTTC
TRBV9	TRBJ2-1	TRBD2	once	CASSPSLAGGYRVNEQFF	TGTGCCAGCAGCCCCTCACTAGCGGGGGGTTACAGGGTCAATGAGCAGTTCTTC
TRBV7-7	TRBJ2-5	TRBD2	-	CASSYSGGLETQYF	TGTGCTAGCAGCTATAGCGGGGGGCTGGAGACCCAGTACTTC